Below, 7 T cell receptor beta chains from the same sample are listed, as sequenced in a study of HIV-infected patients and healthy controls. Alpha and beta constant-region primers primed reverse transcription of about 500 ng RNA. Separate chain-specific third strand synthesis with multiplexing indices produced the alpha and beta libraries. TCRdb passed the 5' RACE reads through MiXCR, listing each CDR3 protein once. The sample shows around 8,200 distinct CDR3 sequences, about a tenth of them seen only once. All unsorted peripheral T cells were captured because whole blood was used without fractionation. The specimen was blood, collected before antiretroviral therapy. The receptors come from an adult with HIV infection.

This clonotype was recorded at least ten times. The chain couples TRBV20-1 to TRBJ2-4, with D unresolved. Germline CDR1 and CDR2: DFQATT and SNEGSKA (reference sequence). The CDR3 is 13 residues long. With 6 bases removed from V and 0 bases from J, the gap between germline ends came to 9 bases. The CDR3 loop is CSASHIAKNIQYF. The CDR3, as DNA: TGCAGTGCCTCACATATAGCCAAAAACATTCAGTACTTC.

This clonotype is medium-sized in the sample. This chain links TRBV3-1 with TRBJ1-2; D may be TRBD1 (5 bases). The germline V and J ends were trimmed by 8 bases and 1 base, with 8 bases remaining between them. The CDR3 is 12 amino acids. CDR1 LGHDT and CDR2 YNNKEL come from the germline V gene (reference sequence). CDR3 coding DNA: TGTGCCAGCGGGACCGTTAACTATGGCTACACCTTC. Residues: CASGTVNYGYTF. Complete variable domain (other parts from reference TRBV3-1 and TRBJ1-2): DTAVSQTPKYLVTQMGNDKSIKCEQNLGHDTMYWYKQDSKKFLKIMFSYNNKELIINETVPNRFSPKSPDKAHLNLHINSLELGDSAVYFCASGTVNYGYTFGSGTRLTVV.

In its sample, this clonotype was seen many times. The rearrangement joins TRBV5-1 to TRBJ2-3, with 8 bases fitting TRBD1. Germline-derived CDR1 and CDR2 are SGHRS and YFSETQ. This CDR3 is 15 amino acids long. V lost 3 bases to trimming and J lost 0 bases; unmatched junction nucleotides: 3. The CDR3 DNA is TGCGCCAGCAGCTCGGGGGACAGGAGCACAGATACGCAGTATTTT. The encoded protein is CASSSGDRSTDTQYF.

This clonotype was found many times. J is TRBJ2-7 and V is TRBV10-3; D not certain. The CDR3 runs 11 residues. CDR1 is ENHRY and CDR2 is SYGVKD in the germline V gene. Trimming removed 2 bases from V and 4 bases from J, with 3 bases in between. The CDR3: CAISEGYEQYF. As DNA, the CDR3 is TGTGCCATCAGTGAGGGATACGAGCAGTACTTC.

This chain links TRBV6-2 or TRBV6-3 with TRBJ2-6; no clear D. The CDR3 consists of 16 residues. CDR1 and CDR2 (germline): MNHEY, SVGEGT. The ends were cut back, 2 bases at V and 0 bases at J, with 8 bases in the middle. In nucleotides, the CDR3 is TGTGCCAGCAGTTACAACGTGTTCTCTGGGGCCAACGTCCTGACTTTC. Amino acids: CASSYNVFSGANVLTF.

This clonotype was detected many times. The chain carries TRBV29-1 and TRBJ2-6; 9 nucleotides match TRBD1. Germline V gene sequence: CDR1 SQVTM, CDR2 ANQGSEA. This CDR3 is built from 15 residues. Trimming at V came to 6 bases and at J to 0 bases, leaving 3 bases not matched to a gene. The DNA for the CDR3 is TGCAGCGTCTCGGGACAGGGCTCTGGGGCCAACGTCCTGACTTTC. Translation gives CSVSGQGSGANVLTF.

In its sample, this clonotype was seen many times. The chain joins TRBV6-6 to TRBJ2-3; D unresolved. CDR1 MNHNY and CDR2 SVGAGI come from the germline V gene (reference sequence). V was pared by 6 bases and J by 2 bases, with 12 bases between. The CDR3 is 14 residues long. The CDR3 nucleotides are TGTGCCAGCAGCATGGACCGGGCCACAGATACGCAGTATTTT. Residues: CASSMDRATDTQYF.